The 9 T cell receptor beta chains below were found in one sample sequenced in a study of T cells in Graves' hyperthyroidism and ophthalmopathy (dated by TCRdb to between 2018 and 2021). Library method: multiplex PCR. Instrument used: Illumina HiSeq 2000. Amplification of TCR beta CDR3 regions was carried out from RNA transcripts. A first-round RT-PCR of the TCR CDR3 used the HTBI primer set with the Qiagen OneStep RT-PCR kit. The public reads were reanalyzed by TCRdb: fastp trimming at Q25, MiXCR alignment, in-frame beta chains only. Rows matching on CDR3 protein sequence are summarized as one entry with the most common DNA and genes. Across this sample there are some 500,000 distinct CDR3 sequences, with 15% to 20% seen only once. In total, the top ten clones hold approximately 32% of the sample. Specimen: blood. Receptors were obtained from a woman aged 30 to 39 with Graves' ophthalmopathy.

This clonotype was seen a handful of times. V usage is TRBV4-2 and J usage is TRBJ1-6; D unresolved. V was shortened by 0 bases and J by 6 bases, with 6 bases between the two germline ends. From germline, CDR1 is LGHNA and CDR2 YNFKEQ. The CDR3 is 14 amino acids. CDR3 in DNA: TGTGCCAGCAGCCAAGATGGGCGTAATTCACCCCTCCACTTT. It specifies CASSQDGRNSPLHF.

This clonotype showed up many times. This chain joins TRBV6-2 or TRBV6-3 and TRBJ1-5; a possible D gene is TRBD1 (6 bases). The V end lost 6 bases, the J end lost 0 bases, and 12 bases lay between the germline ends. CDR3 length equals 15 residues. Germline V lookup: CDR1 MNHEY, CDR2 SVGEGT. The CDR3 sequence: CASRKGQHSNQPQHF. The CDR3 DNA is TGTGCCAGCAGAAAAGGACAGCATAGCAATCAGCCCCAGCATTTT.

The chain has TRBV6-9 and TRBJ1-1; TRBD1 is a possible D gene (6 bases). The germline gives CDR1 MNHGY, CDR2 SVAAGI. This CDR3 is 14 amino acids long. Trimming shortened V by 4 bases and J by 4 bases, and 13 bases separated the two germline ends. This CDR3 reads CASSSQGQGTEAFF. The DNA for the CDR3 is TGTGCCAGCAGTTCTCAGGGGCAGGGCACTGAAGCTTTCTTT.

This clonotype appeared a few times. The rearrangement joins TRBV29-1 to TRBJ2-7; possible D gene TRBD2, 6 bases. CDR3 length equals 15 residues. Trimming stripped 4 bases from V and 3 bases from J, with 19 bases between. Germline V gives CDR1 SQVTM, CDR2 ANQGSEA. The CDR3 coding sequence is TGCAGCGTTGGGGAAAGTTGGGAGGCGGACTACGAGCAGTACTTC. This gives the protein CSVGESWEADYEQYF.

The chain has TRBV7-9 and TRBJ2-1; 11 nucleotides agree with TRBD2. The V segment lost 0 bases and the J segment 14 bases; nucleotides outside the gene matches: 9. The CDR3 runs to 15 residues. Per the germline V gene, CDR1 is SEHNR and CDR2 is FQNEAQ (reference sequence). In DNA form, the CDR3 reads TGTGCCAGCAGCTTAGCGGTTAGCGGGAGGGGTATCGAGTTCTTC. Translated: CASSLAVSGRGIEFF.

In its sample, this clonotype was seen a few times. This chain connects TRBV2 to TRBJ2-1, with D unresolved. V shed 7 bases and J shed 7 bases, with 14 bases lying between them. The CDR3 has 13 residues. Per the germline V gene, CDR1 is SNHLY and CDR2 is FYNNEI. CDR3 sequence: CASIQFSGNEQFF. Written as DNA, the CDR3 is TGTGCCAGCATTCAGTTTAGTGGAAATGAGCAGTTCTTC.

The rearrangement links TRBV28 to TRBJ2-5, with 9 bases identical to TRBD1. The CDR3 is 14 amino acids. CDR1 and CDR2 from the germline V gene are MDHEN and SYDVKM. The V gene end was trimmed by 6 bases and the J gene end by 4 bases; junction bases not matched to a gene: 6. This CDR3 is CASSYGQGRETQYF. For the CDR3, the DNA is TGTGCCAGCAGCTATGGACAGGGGAGAGAGACCCAGTACTTC.

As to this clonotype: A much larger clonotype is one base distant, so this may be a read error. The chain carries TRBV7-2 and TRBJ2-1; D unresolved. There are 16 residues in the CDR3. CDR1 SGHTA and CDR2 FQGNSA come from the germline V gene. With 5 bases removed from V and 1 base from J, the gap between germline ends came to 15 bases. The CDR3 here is CASSPYPRRSYNEQFF. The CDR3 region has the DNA TGTGCCAGCAGCCCATACCCCCGGCGGTCCTACAATGAGCAGTTCTTC.

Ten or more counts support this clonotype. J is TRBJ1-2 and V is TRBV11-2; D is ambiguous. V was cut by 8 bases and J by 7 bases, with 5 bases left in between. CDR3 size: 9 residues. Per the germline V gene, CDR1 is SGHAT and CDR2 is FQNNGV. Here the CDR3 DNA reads TGTGCCAGCGGCGGTGGCTACACCTTC. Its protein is CASGGGYTF.